This passage covers 25 T cell receptor beta chains from one sample sequenced in a study of blood T cell repertoires in COVID-19. This table comes from immunoSEQ multiplex PCR, and its TCRdb copy is limited to in-frame clones, with some not included. The sample has about 370,000 clones; more than 70% are singletons. The sample taken for sequencing was peripheral blood. These receptors were collected from a woman aged 25 to 39 with COVID-19, enrolled during active disease.

This chain joins TRBV30 and TRBJ2-1; weak D call: TRBD2 (6 bases). Trimming took 0 bases from V and 4 from J, leaving 19 bases between them. This CDR3 has 17 amino acids. Looked up from germline, CDR1 is GTSNPN and CDR2 is SVGIG (reference sequence). The CDR3 nucleotides are TGTGCCTGGAGTGTACGACCCCTAGCGAGAATTTACAATGAGCAGTTCTTC. This gives the protein CAWSVRPLARIYNEQFF.

The chain is built from TRBV28 and TRBJ1-4, with D tentatively TRBD1 (6 bases). CDR1 is MDHEN and CDR2 is SYDVKM in the germline V gene. This CDR3 region has 15 residues. Trimming took off 1 base at V and 7 bases at J, with 13 bases between the two ends. The CDR3 DNA is TGTGCCAGCAGTTTATATAGGACAGTAGCTGAAAAACTGTTTTTT. It is translated as CASSLYRTVAEKLFF.

The rearrangement joins TRBV11-2 to TRBJ2-3, with 7 bases identical to TRBD2. Germline V gene data show CDR1 as SGHAT and CDR2 as FQNNGV. The CDR3 has 16 residues. V lost 2 bases and J lost 1; bases outside the gene matches: 6. The CDR3 region is CASSLIGGSGTDTQYF. CDR3 nucleotide sequence: TGTGCCAGCAGCTTAATCGGCGGGAGTGGCACAGATACGCAGTATTTT.

This chain connects TRBV30 to TRBJ1-6, with no clear D. Between the trimmed V and J ends, which lost 2 bases and 10 bases, there was a span of 12 bases. Germline-derived CDR1 and CDR2 are GTSNPN and SVGIG (reference sequence). CDR3 length equals 13 residues. CDR3 sequence (DNA): TGTGCCTGGAGTCCAATTTACAGATCACCCCTCCACTTT. Amino acids: CAWSPIYRSPLHF.

This chain uses TRBV6-2 or TRBV6-3 with TRBJ2-7; possibly TRBD2 for D (5 bases). V was pared by 2 bases and J by 1 base, with 12 bases between. Germline CDR1 reads MNHEY; CDR2 reads SVGEGT. The length of the CDR3 is 15 residues. The CDR3 sequence is CASSYGFRGSYEQYF. The CDR3 bases are TGTGCCAGCAGTTACGGGTTCCGGGGTTCCTACGAGCAGTACTTC.

This clone was seen just once. The rearrangement uses TRBV25-1 and TRBJ1-4, with 8 bases aligning to TRBD1. V was clipped by 3 bases and J by 8 bases; unmatched bases: 8. The CDR3 contains 15 residues. CDR1 and CDR2 (germline): MGHDK, SYGVNS. The CDR3 region is CASSDPGQGGEKLFF. DNA for the CDR3: TGTGCCAGCAGTGACCCCGGACAGGGTGGGGAAAAACTGTTTTTT.

The rearrangement joins TRBV4-1 to TRBJ1-6, with 8 bases matching TRBD1. The CDR3 is 16 residues long. Germline CDR1 MGHRA, CDR2 YSYEKL. The J segment lost 7 bases and the V segment lost 0 bases, leaving 5 bases of the junction unmatched. The CDR3 sequence is CASSQDLGTGNSPLHF. CDR3 in DNA: TGCGCCAGCAGCCAAGATCTCGGGACAGGCAATTCACCCCTCCACTTT.

Only a few counts were recorded for this clone. The same CDR3 is also encoded by other DNA sequences in this sample. The CDR3, as DNA: TGTGCCAGCAGCGGACTAGCGGGACTCAATGAGCAGTTCTTC. Encoded protein: CASSGLAGLNEQFF. The chain uses TRBV6-5 and TRBJ2-1, with TRBD2 matching 12 bases. Germline CDR1 is MNHEY and CDR2 is SVGAGI. This CDR3 is 14 amino acids long. Trimming took 6 bases from V and 6 from J; bases not matched to a gene: 3.

The CDR3 DNA sequence: TGTGCCAGCAGTTTACTGTACAATCAGCCCCAGCATTTT. It is translated as CASSLLYNQPQHF. This chain uses TRBV28 with TRBJ1-5; the D is unclear. Trimming left V 2 bases short and J 3 bases short, with 5 bases between. Germline V CDR1 and CDR2: MDHEN, SYDVKM. The CDR3 extends over 13 amino acids.

The chain is built from TRBV6-2 or TRBV6-3 and TRBJ1-1; possibly TRBD1 for D (5 bases). The germline gives CDR1 MNHEY, CDR2 SVGEGT. V dropped 0 bases and J dropped 0 bases, with 11 bases sitting between them. This CDR3 comprises 16 residues. This CDR3 is CASSYSTTEMNTEAFF. CDR3 coding DNA: TGTGCCAGCAGTTACTCAACGACAGAGATGAACACTGAAGCTTTCTTT.

The rearrangement links TRBV19 to TRBJ2-1, with D maybe TRBD2 (6 bases). CDR1 is LNHDA and CDR2 is SQIVND in the germline V gene (reference sequence). There are 14 residues in the CDR3. V shed 0 bases and J shed 7 bases, with 10 bases lying between them. The CDR3 loop reads CASSIEVGRNEQFF. The CDR3 DNA reads as TGTGCCAGTAGTATAGAGGTTGGGAGGAATGAGCAGTTCTTC.

The rearrangement joins TRBV6-5 to TRBJ1-6, with 9 bases fitting TRBD1. Germline-derived CDR1 and CDR2 are MNHEY and SVGAGI. This CDR3 is 14 amino acids long. Unmatched junction bases numbered 5, after V lost 7 bases and J lost 7 bases. The CDR3 spells CASNNRGHNSPLHF. CDR3 in DNA: TGTGCCAGCAACAACAGGGGGCACAATTCACCCCTCCACTTT.

The rearrangement links TRBV15 to TRBJ2-4, with no clear D. The germline gives CDR1 LNHNV, CDR2 YYDKDF (reference sequence). V was trimmed by 0 bases and J by 7 bases, leaving 4 bases between them. The CDR3 totals 12 residues. In DNA, the CDR3 is TGTGCCACCAGCAGAGATCTCAACATTCAGTACTTC. Protein product: CATSRDLNIQYF.

This clone was seen once. The chain uses TRBV7-8 and TRBJ1-1; D is uncertain. The CDR3 has 13 residues. Per germline, CDR1 SGHVS and CDR2 FQNEAQ. V shed 4 bases and J shed 1 base, with 7 bases lying between them. The CDR3 nucleotides read TGTGCCAGCAGCTACAGTAGGAACACTGAAGCTTTCTTT. It specifies CASSYSRNTEAFF.

V gene TRBV11-2 combines with J gene TRBJ2-1; weak D call: TRBD1 (6 bases). In germline, CDR1 is SGHAT, CDR2 FQNNGV. This CDR3 region has 14 residues. Trimming removed 5 bases from V and 9 bases from J, with 17 bases in between. CDR3 residues: CASSNLQGEGEQFF. The CDR3 DNA reads as TGTGCCAGCAGCAATTTACAGGGAGAGGGTGAGCAGTTCTTC.

The chain is built from TRBV27 and TRBJ1-3, with unresolved D. Trimming took off 3 bases at V and 7 bases at J, with 10 bases between the two ends. Germline V CDR1 and CDR2: MNHEY, SMNVEV (reference sequence). CDR3 size: 13 residues. CDR3 bases: TGTGCCAGCAGTTTCCTCGCGGGGAACACCATATATTTT. Amino acids: CASSFLAGNTIYF.

The rearrangement joins TRBV11-2 to TRBJ2-7, with 9 bases aligning to TRBD1. The CDR3 contains 13 residues. Germline V gene data show CDR1 as SGHAT and CDR2 as FQNNGV. V trimming: 8 bases; J trimming: 4 bases; junction bases outside the gene matches: 6. The CDR3 loop reads CASRRTGVYEQYF. CDR3 DNA sequence: TGTGCCAGCCGGCGGACAGGGGTATACGAGCAGTACTTC.

The V and J genes are TRBV9 and TRBJ2-2; D remains ambiguous. V lost 6 bases to trimming and J lost 0 bases, with 3 bases between them. The CDR3 sequence is 12 residues long. Germline CDR1 SGDLS, CDR2 YYNGEE. Here the CDR3 DNA reads TGTGCCAGCACTCCGAACACCGGGGAGCTGTTTTTT. Translating it yields CASTPNTGELFF.

The chain employs TRBV11-2 and TRBJ2-7, with D maybe TRBD2 (5 bases). V gave up 3 bases and J gave up 2 bases, with 8 bases separating them. The germline V gene encodes CDR1 SGHAT and CDR2 FQNNGV. The CDR3 extends over 13 amino acids. CDR3 nucleotide sequence: TGTGCCAGCAGCTTCGGACTTCCCTACGAGCAGTACTTC. It specifies CASSFGLPYEQYF.

This chain uses TRBV6-1 with TRBJ1-5; D might be TRBD1 (6 bases). V lost 2 bases, J lost 5 bases, and 13 bases lay in between. CDR1 is MNHNS and CDR2 is SASEGT in the germline V gene. This CDR3 has 15 amino acids. For the CDR3, the DNA is TGTGCCAGCAGTGAATTTCGCAGGGGCGATCAGCCCCAGCATTTT. Its translation: CASSEFRRGDQPQHF.

The chain is built from TRBV7-9 and TRBJ2-1, with 9 bases aligning to TRBD2. This CDR3 has 17 residues. Trimming removed 1 base from V and 0 bases from J; junction bases left unmatched: 4. Germline CDR1 and CDR2: SEHNR and FQNEAQ (reference sequence). The CDR3 DNA reads as TGTGCCAGCAGCTTAGGGCGACTAGCGGACTCCTACAATGAGCAGTTCTTC. The encoded protein is CASSLGRLADSYNEQFF.

The rearrangement joins TRBV6-5 to TRBJ2-5; the D gene is possibly TRBD1 (5 bases). CDR1 is MNHEY and CDR2 is SVGAGI in the germline V gene. V was pared by 7 bases and J by 5 bases, with 17 bases between. This CDR3 has 14 residues. This chain's CDR3 is CASTQGGSRETQYF. The CDR3, as DNA: TGTGCCAGCACCCAGGGTGGGTCGAGGGAGACCCAGTACTTC.

The CDR3 loop is CASSPTGHLTHEQYF. The CDR3 region has the DNA TGTGCCAGCAGCCCAACGGGACACTTAACCCACGAGCAGTACTTC. This chain uses TRBV7-3 with TRBJ2-7; TRBD1 might be the D (6 bases). Per the germline V gene, CDR1 is SGHTA and CDR2 is FQGTGA. The CDR3 length is 15 residues. V gave up 5 bases and J gave up 5 bases, with 19 bases separating them.

This clone was seen just once. The chain is built from TRBV6-2 or TRBV6-3 and TRBJ2-7, with a tentative D call TRBD2 (5 bases). The germline V gene encodes CDR1 MNHEY and CDR2 SVGEGT. Between the trimmed V and J ends, which lost 0 bases and 2 bases, there was a span of 11 bases. The CDR3 spans 15 residues. Here the CDR3 DNA reads TGTGCCAGCAGTTACTCGACCGGAGGCCCCTACGAGCAGTACTTC. Translation: CASSYSTGGPYEQYF.

V and J are TRBV27 and TRBJ2-7, with 8 nucleotides matching TRBD1. This CDR3 is 12 amino acids long. The V gene end was trimmed by 5 bases and the J gene end by 12 bases; junction bases not matched to a gene: 9. From germline, CDR1 is MNHEY and CDR2 SMNVEV (reference sequence). CDR3 DNA sequence: TGTGCCAGCAGTCCCCACAGGGGGAGGCCGTACTTC. Encoded protein: CASSPHRGRPYF.